This T cell receptor beta chain was sequenced in a study of T-cell memory formation after mild COVID-19. Study-wide points: Researchers could not confirm that second-wave clones peaking on day 37 targeted SARS-CoV-2. For contracting clones, CD4+ ones sat mainly in CM and EM, CD8+ in EMRA. Some clones that responded turned up in pre-infection memory, which suggests that cross-reactive memory joined in.

Many counts were recorded for this clonotype. Antigen unknown. TCRdb recomputed calls from the 5' RACE reads with MiXCR, one row per CDR3 protein. The data contain tens of thousands of distinct CDR3 sequences, 9% to 9.5% of them singletons. V trimming: 6 bases; J trimming: 0 bases; junction bases outside the gene matches: 3. This CDR3 comprises 17 residues. Germline V gene sequence: CDR1 MNHEY, CDR2 SVGAGI. This clonotype originated in a man aged 18 to 35 who had mild COVID-19 (a few samples of this study predate the infection). Cell type and time point are not known. The sequencing input was PBMCs or a T cell subset sorted from them (not recorded which). The chain couples TRBV6-5 to TRBJ2-1, with TRBD2 matching 15 bases. This CDR3 is CASRGTSGGSSYNEQFF. CDR3 in DNA: TGTGCCAGCAGAGGGACTAGCGGGGGGAGCTCCTACAATGAGCAGTTCTTC.